This passage covers 23 T cell receptor beta chains from one sample sequenced in a study of T-cell reconstitution after alpha-beta-depleted transplantation in children. During its preparation, the TCRbeta library received unique molecular identifiers. TCRdb redid the calling of the PCR reads with MiXCR, one entry per CDR3 protein. The sample lists about 640,000 distinct CDR3 sequences, 16% seen once, with approximately 1% in the top ten. The source material was PBMCs from the stem cell graft donor, sampled from the stem cell graft. The receptor source for this set is a human donor who donated a stem cell graft to a child with acute myeloid leukemia.

The chain joins TRBV5-1 to TRBJ1-6; D is uncertain. CDR3 length equals 15 residues. V was clipped by 0 bases and J by 7 bases, with 11 bases between them. Germline-derived CDR1 and CDR2 are SGHRS and YFSETQ. In DNA, the CDR3 is TGCGCCAGCAGCTTGGGGCAGGCGCCGAATTCACCCCTCCACTTT. This codes for CASSLGQAPNSPLHF.

This clonotype was seen repeatedly, ten times or more. The V gene is TRBV6-6, the J gene TRBJ2-5; 7 bases are a match to TRBD1. CDR1 is MNHNY and CDR2 is SVGAGI in the germline V gene (reference sequence). This CDR3 has 13 residues. V dropped 4 bases and J dropped 4; count of bases not matched to a gene: 3. In DNA form, the CDR3 reads TGTGCCAGCAGTTCCGACAGGGTAGAGACCCAGTACTTC. Encoded protein: CASSSDRVETQYF.

This clonotype was detected only a few times. J is TRBJ2-5 and V is TRBV20-1, with 8 bases lining up with TRBD2. The germline V gene encodes CDR1 DFQATT and CDR2 SNEGSKA (reference sequence). After removal of 2 bases from V and 9 bases from J, the junction contained 11 bases not matched to a gene. This CDR3 region has 14 residues. This CDR3 is CSARSLAGGLAQYF. Here the CDR3 DNA reads TGCAGTGCTAGATCTCTCGCGGGGGGCCTGGCCCAGTACTTC.

This clonotype was picked up a small number of times. The gene calls are TRBV20-1 and TRBJ2-1; possibly TRBD1 for D (6 bases). Germline V CDR1 and CDR2: DFQATT, SNEGSKA (reference sequence). The CDR3 extends over 12 amino acids. Deletions cut 4 bases from V and 12 bases from J, with 16 bases between. The CDR3 region has the DNA TGCAGTGCTACTCAATCAGGGGTATGGCAGTTCTTC. It translates to CSATQSGVWQFF.

There are a few counts of this clonotype. The rearrangement joins TRBV7-6 to TRBJ2-7, with 8 bases fitting TRBD1. Looked up from germline, CDR1 is SGHVS and CDR2 is FNYEAQ. The CDR3 totals 18 residues. J lost 0 bases, V lost 5 bases, and 15 bases had no gene match. CDR3 in amino acids: CASSPYPGTGGSSYEQYV. CDR3 coding DNA: TGTGCCAGCAGCCCCTATCCCGGGACAGGCGGTAGCTCCTACGAGCAGTACGTC.

This clonotype was picked up many times. The rearrangement joins TRBV20-1 to TRBJ2-3; D may match TRBD1 or TRBD2 (6 bases each). The V and J ends lost 1 base and 2 bases respectively, with 13 bases between them. Germline loops: CDR1 DFQATT, CDR2 SNEGSKA (reference sequence). The CDR3 has 15 residues. The CDR3: CSARGGRGDTDTQYF. The CDR3 nucleotides are TGCAGTGCTAGAGGGGGGCGGGGCGACACAGATACGCAGTATTTT.

This clonotype has more than one count but fewer than ten. This chain uses TRBV10-2 with TRBJ1-4, with a possible D match to TRBD1 (5 bases). V shed 6 bases and J shed 1 base, with 15 bases lying between them. The CDR3 has 16 amino acids. CDR1 and CDR2 (germline): WSHSY, SAAADI. CDR3 in amino acids: CASRTAGPETNEKLFF. In nucleotides, the CDR3 is TGCGCCAGCAGAACCGCGGGGCCGGAAACTAATGAAAAACTGTTTTTT.

This clonotype was seen more than once but under ten times. The chain carries TRBV20-1 and TRBJ2-1, with 8 bases matching TRBD1. Germline assignment: CDR1 DFQATT and CDR2 SNEGSKA (reference sequence). The J segment lost 7 bases and the V segment lost 5 bases, leaving 10 bases of the junction unmatched. CDR3 size: 14 residues. CDR3 nucleotide sequence: TGCAGTGCTTTCCGGGACAGGAATGCGAATGAGCAGTTCTTC. Protein product: CSAFRDRNANEQFF.

This clonotype was seen repeatedly, ten times or more. The chain links TRBV20-1 to TRBJ1-1; no reliable D call. V lost 1 base and J lost 2, with 8 bases in between. The CDR3 runs to 13 residues. Germline CDR1 and CDR2: DFQATT and SNEGSKA (reference sequence). CDR3 nucleotide sequence: TGCAGTGCTAGAGGGGTACTCAACACTGAAGCTTTCTTT. The encoded protein is CSARGVLNTEAFF.

The chain combines TRBV6-6 with TRBJ2-1; D is undetermined. The V gene lost 0 bases and the J gene lost 3 bases, with 3 bases spanning the gap. The CDR3 extends over 13 amino acids. Germline V gene lookup returns CDR1 MNHNY and CDR2 SVGAGI (reference sequence). CDR3 coding DNA: TGTGCCAGCAGTTACTCGAACTACAATGAGCAGTTCTTC. It yields the protein CASSYSNYNEQFF.

The chain employs TRBV12-3 or TRBV12-4 and TRBJ1-2, with D possibly being TRBD1 (6 bases). V lost 8 bases to trimming and J lost 4 bases, with 20 bases between them. This CDR3 region has 15 residues. The CDR3 region has the DNA TGTGCCAGCGTCAACCTCGACAGGACATTCTATGGCTACACCTTC. The encoded protein is CASVNLDRTFYGYTF.

There are many counts of this clonotype. V and J are TRBV29-1 and TRBJ1-1; the match to TRBD1 covers 7 bases. CDR3 length equals 13 residues. The V gene end was trimmed by 4 bases and the J gene end by 5 bases; junction bases not matched to a gene: 7. CDR1 SQVTM and CDR2 ANQGSEA come from the germline V gene. CDR3 loop: CSVGQGGGTEAFF. The DNA for the CDR3 is TGCAGCGTTGGACAGGGCGGAGGTACTGAAGCTTTCTTT.

Many counts were recorded for this clonotype. The rearrangement links TRBV20-1 to TRBJ1-1, with D tentatively TRBD1 (6 bases). V was trimmed by 1 base and J by 4 bases, leaving 22 bases between them. The CDR3 consists of 17 residues. Germline V gene data show CDR1 as DFQATT and CDR2 as SNEGSKA (reference sequence). The DNA for the CDR3 is TGCAGTGCTAGAGCGCGATCGGGGGCCCCTATGGTCACTGAAGCTTTCTTT. Translated, it gives CSARARSGAPMVTEAFF.

This CDR3 is CSARPGGGNYEQYF. The DNA of the CDR3 is TGCAGTGCCCGGCCGGGGGGAGGGAACTACGAGCAGTACTTC. The chain uses TRBV20-1 and TRBJ2-7; 7 bases line up with TRBD2. V shed 6 bases and J 3 bases; nucleotides not matched to a gene: 11. The germline V gene has CDR1 DFQATT and CDR2 SNEGSKA (reference sequence). The length of the CDR3 is 14 residues.

This clonotype was observed a handful of times. The chain is built from TRBV6-6 and TRBJ2-7; possible D gene TRBD1, 5 bases. The CDR3 length is 13 residues. CDR1 is MNHNY and CDR2 is SVGAGI in the germline V gene (reference sequence). The V and J ends lost 2 bases and 7 bases respectively, with 12 bases between them. CDR3 nucleotides: TGTGCCAGCAGTTACGGGCAGGGCTGGGAGCAGTACGTC. It encodes CASSYGQGWEQYV.

Of note for this clonotype: This clone may be a read error of a much larger clone one base away. The gene calls are TRBV20-1 and TRBJ2-2, with 9 bases matching TRBD1. Germline V CDR1 and CDR2: DFQATT, SNEGSKA (reference sequence). The CDR3 is made up of 21 amino acids. The CDR3 loop reads CCAREGLTRDRVRINTGELFF. The CDR3, as DNA: TGCTGTGCTAGAGAAGGACTGACCCGGGACAGGGTACGCATAAACACCGGGGAGCTGTTTTTT.

The chain recombines TRBV7-9 with TRBJ2-7; tentative D call: TRBD2 (7 bases). The CDR3 is made up of 12 amino acids. V lost 1 base and J 8 bases, leaving 9 bases between the germline ends. Germline CDR1 is SEHNR and CDR2 is FQNEAQ (reference sequence). The CDR3 region is CASSLGGGKQYV. The CDR3 DNA reads TGTGCCAGCAGCTTAGGGGGGGGCAAGCAGTACGTC.

This rearrangement joins TRBV15 to TRBJ1-6; D uncertain. V lost 0 bases and J 9 bases, leaving 6 bases between the germline ends. CDR3 length: 13 amino acids. Germline values: CDR1 LNHNV, CDR2 YYDKDF (reference sequence). The CDR3 sequence: CATSREARSPLHF. The DNA for the CDR3 is TGTGCCACCAGCAGAGAGGCCCGTTCACCCCTCCACTTT.

This clonotype was seen only a few times. The V and J genes are TRBV10-3 and TRBJ2-7; TRBD2 matches at 8 bases. In germline, CDR1 is ENHRY, CDR2 SYGVKD. V shed 6 bases, J shed 0 bases, and the junction held 7 bases outside the gene matches. The CDR3 length is 15 residues. The chain's CDR3 is CAIRQSGGSSYEQYV. The CDR3 DNA reads as TGTGCCATCAGGCAGAGCGGGGGTAGCTCCTACGAGCAGTACGTC.

This clonotype came up many times. This chain joins TRBV20-1 and TRBJ1-1; perhaps TRBD1 as D (5 bases). V was shortened by 1 base and J by 8 bases, with 17 bases between the two germline ends. Germline V lookup: CDR1 DFQATT, CDR2 SNEGSKA (reference sequence). The CDR3 loop spans 14 amino acids. The DNA of the CDR3 is TGCAGTGCTAGAGGCAATGGGGCCGGGGTGGAAGCTTTCTTT. It yields the protein CSARGNGAGVEAFF.

This clonotype was counted at least ten times. The rearrangement uses TRBV20-1 and TRBJ1-2; D is possibly TRBD1 (6 bases). The V and J ends lost 4 bases and 0 bases respectively, with 15 bases between them. The CDR3 has 15 amino acids. The germline gives CDR1 DFQATT, CDR2 SNEGSKA (reference sequence). CDR3 DNA: TGCAGTGCTAAGGACAGAACTTCACCTAACTATGGCTACACCTTC. Translating it yields CSAKDRTSPNYGYTF.

This clonotype has at least ten counts. This chain connects TRBV20-1 to TRBJ2-2, with TRBD2 matching over 9 bases. Trimming at V came to 3 bases and at J to 5 bases, leaving 4 bases not matched to a gene. This CDR3 comprises 14 residues. Germline CDR1 reads DFQATT; CDR2 reads SNEGSKA (reference sequence). CDR3 DNA sequence: TGCAGTGCTAGGGGTCTAGCGGGGACCGGGGAGCTGTTTTTT. This encodes CSARGLAGTGELFF.

Worth noting for this clonotype: Just one base apart from a much larger clone, this may be a read error. The chain carries TRBV20-1 and TRBJ1-2; no firm D call. The CDR3 sequence is 13 residues long. V was trimmed by 0 bases and J by 5 bases, leaving 10 bases between them. Germline-derived CDR1 and CDR2 are DFQATT and SNEGSKA (reference sequence). CDR3 sequence (DNA): TGCAGTGCTAGAGATCACTCCCGGTATGGCTACACCTTC. This translates into CSARDHSRYGYTF.